This T cell receptor beta chain was documented in a study of HIV-infected patients and healthy controls. By sample share, this clonotype is medium-sized (0.01 to 0.1%). CDR3 length: 14 amino acids. CDR1 and CDR2 from the germline V gene are MGHDK and SYGVNS. V lost 5 bases, J lost 4 bases, and 3 bases stayed unmatched. The repertoire came from unfractionated whole blood and reflected all unsorted peripheral T cells. cDNA was made from 400 to 500 ng RNA using alpha and beta constant primers. Separate chain-specific third strand synthesis with multiplexing indices produced the alpha and beta libraries. Second strand synthesis was primed from the SP2 site. In TCRdb, the 5' RACE reads were re-called with MiXCR into one record per CDR3 protein. The sample consists of fewer than 6,500 distinct CDR3 sequences, over 9.5% of them appearing once.

The J gene is TRBJ2-1, the V gene TRBV25-1; 9 positions agree with TRBD2. This TCR derives from an adult with HIV infection. Sample: blood, taken before antiretroviral therapy. The chain's CDR3 is CASSLAGDYNEQFF. CDR3 DNA sequence: TGTGCCAGCAGTTTAGCGGGAGATTACAATGAGCAGTTCTTC.